Shown below are 15 T cell receptor beta chains from a single sample sequenced in a study of CD8+ T cells in alopecia areata. Sequencing templates came from extracted RNA that was reverse transcribed into cDNA. Only in-frame clones appear in the TCRdb table, and some are missing; sequencing was by immunoSEQ multiplex PCR. The table includes about 200,000 clones, around 50% detected once. Sample: CD8+ T cells sorted from blood. The receptors derive from a human donor in good health.

This clone was picked up a small number of times. The chain combines TRBV7-9 with TRBJ1-1; D gene ambiguous. CDR1 is SEHNR and CDR2 is FQNEAQ in the germline V gene (reference sequence). The CDR3 length is 14 residues. Trimming took off 2 bases at V and 7 bases at J, with 14 bases between the two ends. CDR3 residues: CASSLNPGVIEAFF. CDR3 nucleotide sequence: TGTGCCAGCAGCTTAAACCCGGGAGTCATTGAAGCTTTCTTT. Together with reference TRBV7-9 and TRBJ1-1, the CDR3 gives the full variable domain: DTGVSQNPRHKITKRGQNVTFRCDPISEHNRLYWYRQTLGQGPEFLTYFQNEAQLEKSRLLSDRFSAERPKGSFSTLEIQRTEQGDSAMYLCASSLNPGVIEAFFGQGTRLTVV.

The genes are TRBV25-1 and TRBJ2-7; TRBD2 is a possible D gene (6 bases). This CDR3 contains 14 residues. V was clipped by 4 bases and J by 6 bases, with 16 bases between them. Germline V lookup: CDR1 MGHDK, CDR2 SYGVNS. Written as DNA, the CDR3 is TGTGCCAGCAGTGTGGTCCGTGCGGGGTTCGAGCAGTACTTC. Translated, it gives CASSVVRAGFEQYF.

The J gene is TRBJ2-5, the V gene TRBV7-7; 12 bases align to TRBD2. This CDR3 is 15 amino acids long. Germline assignment: CDR1 SSHAT and CDR2 FNYEAQ (reference sequence). J gave up 7 bases and V 4 bases, and 7 bases lay outside the gene matches. CDR3 residues: CASSSLAGGPGTQYF. The CDR3 DNA reads as TGTGCCAGCAGCTCCCTAGCGGGGGGGCCGGGGACCCAGTACTTC.

V usage is TRBV2 and J usage is TRBJ1-5; no reliable D call. From germline, CDR1 is SNHLY and CDR2 FYNNEI. The CDR3 is made up of 12 amino acids. V lost 6 bases, J lost 5 bases, and 8 bases lay in between. Here the CDR3 DNA reads TGTGCCAGCAGGGGCGGGTATCAGCCCCAGCATTTT. Protein: CASRGGYQPQHF.

This clone showed up just a few times. The chain couples TRBV27 to TRBJ1-1; no reliable D call. Germline CDR1 reads MNHEY; CDR2 reads SMNVEV (reference sequence). CDR3 length: 14 amino acids. The ends were cut back, 5 bases at V and 2 bases at J, with 12 bases in the middle. The CDR3 spells CASSRMGSNTEAFF. In DNA form, the CDR3 reads TGTGCCAGCAGTCGCATGGGGAGTAACACTGAAGCTTTCTTT.

This clone was observed a few times. The gene calls are TRBV4-1 and TRBJ1-1; no reliable D call. With 3 bases removed from V and 10 bases from J, the gap between germline ends came to 12 bases. The CDR3 sequence is 12 residues long. Germline-derived CDR1 and CDR2 are MGHRA and YSYEKL. CDR3 region: CASSQGGLGAFF. CDR3 DNA sequence: TGCGCCAGCAGCCAGGGAGGGTTGGGAGCTTTCTTT.

The J gene is TRBJ2-3, the V gene TRBV13; possible D gene TRBD1, 5 bases. Germline CDR1 reads PRHDT; CDR2 reads FYEKMQ (reference sequence). Trimming cost V 4 bases and J 4 bases, with 12 bases left between them. The CDR3 is 14 residues long. The CDR3 loop is CASSWKGFPDTQYF. The CDR3 coding sequence is TGTGCCAGCAGCTGGAAGGGGTTCCCAGATACGCAGTATTTT.

In its sample, this clone was seen a few times. V is TRBV5-4 and J is TRBJ1-5; D uncertain. The CDR3 has 12 residues. V was pared by 2 bases and J by 5 bases, with 5 bases between. From germline, CDR1 is SGHNT and CDR2 YYREEE (reference sequence). The CDR3 loop is CASSFTDQPQHF. In DNA, the CDR3 is TGTGCCAGCAGCTTTACTGATCAGCCCCAGCATTTT.

This clone was recorded a few times. The gene calls are TRBV18 and TRBJ2-7; TRBD2 aligns across 15 bases. V gave up 6 bases and J gave up 5 bases; unmatched junction bases: 11. CDR1 and CDR2 from the germline V gene are KGHSH and LQKENI. The CDR3 runs to 17 residues. The CDR3 bases are TGTGCCAGCTCGTCGGGACTAGCGGGGGGCCCTCACGACGAGCAGTACTTC. Encoded protein: CASSSGLAGGPHDEQYF.

The chain has TRBV6-6 and TRBJ1-5; D gene uncertain. The CDR3 consists of 10 residues. The ends were cut back, 9 bases at V and 9 bases at J, with 9 bases in the middle. CDR1 is MNHNY and CDR2 is SVGAGI in the germline V gene (reference sequence). CDR3 nucleotides: TGTGCCAGTTTTTGTGGGCCCCAGCATTTT. Protein product: CASFCGPQHF.

The chain recombines TRBV9 with TRBJ2-1; no clear D gene. Germline CDR1 is SGDLS and CDR2 is YYNGEE. V was shortened by 4 bases and J by 8 bases, with 19 bases between the two germline ends. The CDR3 is 15 amino acids. The CDR3 sequence is CASSTDASRQYEQFF. CDR3 DNA: TGTGCCAGCAGCACGGACGCAAGTCGTCAGTATGAGCAGTTCTTC.

The V and J genes are TRBV4-1 and TRBJ2-7; TRBD1 matches 7 bases. J gave up 6 bases and V 4 bases, and 12 bases lay outside the gene matches. This CDR3 has 15 residues. Germline assignment: CDR1 MGHRA and CDR2 YSYEKL. The CDR3 reads CASSRQTGVEVEQYF. The CDR3 DNA follows: TGCGCCAGCAGCCGCCAAACAGGGGTGGAGGTCGAGCAGTACTTC.

This chain's CDR3 is CASSFGSNSPLHF. For the CDR3, the DNA is TGTGCCAGCAGTTTCGGCAGTAATTCACCCCTCCACTTT. The chain couples TRBV27 to TRBJ1-6, with D unresolved. V lost 3 bases to trimming and J lost 6 bases, with 6 bases between them. This CDR3 is built from 13 residues. Germline loops: CDR1 MNHEY, CDR2 SMNVEV (reference sequence).

V and J are TRBV4-2 and TRBJ2-2; tentatively, D is TRBD2 (5 bases). The CDR3 sequence is 14 residues long. Trimming pared 2 bases from V and 8 bases from J, leaving 12 bases between. Germline V gene data show CDR1 as LGHNA and CDR2 as YNFKEQ. CDR3 nucleotides: TGTGCCAGCAGCCAAAAACTTCGGGAAGGGGAGCTGTTTTTT. This encodes CASSQKLREGELFF.

The DNA for the CDR3 is TGCGCCAGCAGCTGGACAGGGCCCACTGAAGCTTTCTTT. It encodes CASSWTGPTEAFF. The chain recombines TRBV5-1 with TRBJ1-1; 8 nucleotides line up with TRBD1. This CDR3 is 13 amino acids long. V was pared by 3 bases and J by 4 bases, with 2 bases of the junction left unmatched. Germline V gives CDR1 SGHRS, CDR2 YFSETQ.